This TCR beta chain was found in a study of CD8+ T cells in alopecia areata. CDR3 size: 13 residues. Trimming removed 1 base from V and 6 bases from J, with 13 bases in between. Germline V gene data show CDR1 as GTSNPN and CDR2 as SVGIG (reference sequence). RNA was isolated and reverse transcribed to cDNA, the sequencing template. Clones were sequenced by immunoSEQ multiplex PCR, and TCRdb holds only the in-frame ones, with some missing. The profile covers 110,000 or so clones, with under 65% appearing a single time and around 25% taken by the ten largest. This clonotype was obtained from a human donor with alopecia areata. Sequencing input: NKG2D-low CD8+ T cells sorted from blood. The V call is TRBV30, the J call TRBJ2-7; possible D gene TRBD2, 5 bases. CDR3 residues: CAWSAGVSSEQYF. The CDR3 nucleotides are TGTGCCTGGAGTGCCGGGGTCAGTTCCGAGCAGTACTTC. Combining the CDR3 with reference TRBV30 and TRBJ2-7 gives the whole variable domain SQTIHQWPATLVQPVGSPLSLECTVEGTSNPNLYWYRQAAGRGLQLLFYSVGIGQISSEVPQNLSASRPQDRQFILSSKKLLLSDSGFYLCAWSAGVSSEQYFGPGTRLTVT.